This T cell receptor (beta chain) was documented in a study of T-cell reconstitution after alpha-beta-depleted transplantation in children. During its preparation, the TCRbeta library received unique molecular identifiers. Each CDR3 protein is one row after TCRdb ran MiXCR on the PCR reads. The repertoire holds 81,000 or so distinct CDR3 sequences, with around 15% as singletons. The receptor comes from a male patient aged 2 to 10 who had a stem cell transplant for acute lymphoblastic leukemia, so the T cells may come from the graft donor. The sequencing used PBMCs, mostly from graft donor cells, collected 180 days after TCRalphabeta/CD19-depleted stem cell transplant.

The DNA for the CDR3 is TGTGCCAGCAGCTTAGCCCGAGGGACAGAGACGACCAAAAACATTCAGTACTTC. It codes for CASSLARGTETTKNIQYF. V and J are TRBV11-1 and TRBJ2-4; 7 bases are shared with TRBD1. CDR1 is SGHAT, CDR2 FQDESV, per germline (reference sequence). J was trimmed by 2 bases and V by 0 bases; bases with no gene match: 10. CDR3 length: 18 amino acids. The variable domain in full, with the rest retrieved from reference TRBV11-1 and TRBJ2-4, is EAEVAQSPRYKITEKSQAVAFWCDPISGHATLYWYRQILGQGPELLVQFQDESVVDDSQLPKDRFSAERLKGVDSTLKIQPAELGDSAMYLCASSLARGTETTKNIQYFGAGTRLSVL.